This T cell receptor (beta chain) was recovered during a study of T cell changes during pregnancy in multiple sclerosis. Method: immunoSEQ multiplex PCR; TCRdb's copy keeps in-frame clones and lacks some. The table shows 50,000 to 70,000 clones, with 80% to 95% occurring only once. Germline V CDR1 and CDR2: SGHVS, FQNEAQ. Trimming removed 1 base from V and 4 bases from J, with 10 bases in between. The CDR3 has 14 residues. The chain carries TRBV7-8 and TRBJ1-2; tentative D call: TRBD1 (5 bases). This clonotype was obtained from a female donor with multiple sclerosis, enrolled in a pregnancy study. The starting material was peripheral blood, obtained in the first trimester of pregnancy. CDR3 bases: TGTGCCAGCAGCTTAGATCGGGGGACCTATGGCTACACCTTC. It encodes CASSLDRGTYGYTF.